This TCR beta chain comes out of a study of T cells expressing NK-cell markers. Regarding the study as a whole: Researchers report these clonotypes also headed the CD3+CD56-NKG2C+ fraction in several donors.

The length of the CDR3 is 15 residues. In germline, CDR1 is DFQATT, CDR2 SNEGSKA (reference sequence). UMIs were included in TCR beta cDNA generated by 5'RACE template switching. TCRdb reprocessed the 5' RACE reads, keeping one entry per CDR3 protein, no DNA. The listing contains over 250,000 distinct CDR3 sequences. With respect to this clonotype: Its antigen is not identified.

What was sequenced was blood T cells: a sorted CD56 or NKG2C T cell subset, CD4+ or CD8+ T cells, or bulk PBMC T cells (not recorded which). The chain is built from TRBV20-1 and TRBJ2-7; TCRdb indicates TRBD2, and absent DNA this call remains unverified. This sequence was found in a woman aged 18-69 years in good health. CDR3 sequence reads: CSATAWDAGDYEQYF.